What follows are 25 T cell receptor beta chains derived from one specimen sequenced in a study of blood T cell repertoires in COVID-19. Clones were sequenced by immunoSEQ multiplex PCR, and TCRdb holds only the in-frame ones, with some missing. Among over 75,000 clones, almost 85% were seen once, and the ten largest hold around 1.3%. The sequenced material came from peripheral blood. These receptors were obtained from a woman of 80 years or more with acute or convalescent COVID-19.

This chain uses TRBV5-6 with TRBJ2-7, with a weak D call TRBD1 (6 bases). With 4 bases removed from V and 7 bases from J, the gap between germline ends came to 24 bases. The germline gives CDR1 SGHDT, CDR2 YYEEEE. This CDR3 is built from 16 residues. The CDR3 DNA sequence: TGTGCCAGCAGCCTGATCAGGGGAATAGATCCGGGGGAGCAGTACTTC. This sequence encodes CASSLIRGIDPGEQYF.

Here the CDR3 DNA reads TGTGCCAGCAGTCAAGATATCGGGACCGGGGAGCTGTTTTTT. It translates to CASSQDIGTGELFF. The V gene is TRBV9, the J gene TRBJ2-2, with no clear D. Trimming removed 5 bases from V and 5 bases from J, with 13 bases in between. From germline, CDR1 is SGDLS and CDR2 YYNGEE. There are 14 residues in the CDR3.

The J gene is TRBJ2-1, the V gene TRBV3-1 (or the pseudogene TRBV3-2); TRBD2 matches at 7 bases. CDR3 length: 14 residues. V was pared by 1 base and J by 9 bases, with 6 bases of the junction left unmatched. Germline-derived CDR1 and CDR2 are LGHDT and YNNKEL (reference sequence). CDR3 loop: CASSQAGGSGEQFF. The CDR3 nucleotides are TGTGCCAGCAGCCAAGCGGGGGGTTCGGGTGAGCAGTTCTTC.

V and J are TRBV19 and TRBJ2-6; tentatively, D is TRBD1 (6 bases). V lost 5 bases and J lost 0, with 14 bases in between. The CDR3 is 17 amino acids. Looked up from germline, CDR1 is LNHDA and CDR2 is SQIVND (reference sequence). CDR3 protein: CASSANRDTSGANVLTF. Written as DNA, the CDR3 is TGTGCCAGTAGTGCAAACCGGGACACCTCTGGGGCCAACGTCCTGACTTTC.

V is TRBV6-5 and J is TRBJ1-6; the D gene is possibly TRBD1 (6 bases). The germline V gene encodes CDR1 MNHEY and CDR2 SVGAGI. The V and J ends lost 7 bases and 8 bases respectively, with 18 bases between them. This CDR3 has 15 residues. Written as DNA, the CDR3 is TGTGCCAGCACCTCCTCCCGGGGACAACATTCACCCCTCCACTTT. Translated: CASTSSRGQHSPLHF.

This clone is a singleton in its sample. V and J are TRBV10-2 and TRBJ1-1; D is possibly TRBD1 (6 bases). Trimming stripped 10 bases from V and 3 bases from J, with 15 bases between. The CDR3 length is 13 residues. Germline lookup yields CDR1 WSHSY and CDR2 SAAADI. The CDR3 loop reads CATAGQWDTEAFF. The CDR3, as DNA: TGCGCCACCGCCGGACAGTGGGACACTGAAGCTTTCTTT.

This clone was counted once. The chain recombines TRBV19 with TRBJ1-1; D call uncertain. The CDR3 loop spans 13 amino acids. V gave up 0 bases and J gave up 6 bases, with 8 bases separating them. Germline V gene sequence: CDR1 LNHDA, CDR2 SQIVND (reference sequence). DNA of the CDR3: TGTGCCAGTAGTATAGACAGGAAATCTGAAGCTTTCTTT. Translated, it gives CASSIDRKSEAFF.

The rearrangement joins TRBV5-5 to TRBJ2-3; 7 nucleotides match TRBD2. CDR3 size: 18 residues. J was trimmed by 3 bases and V by 4 bases; bases with no gene match: 17. Germline loops: CDR1 SGHKS, CDR2 YYEKEE (reference sequence). CDR3 sequence: CASSLSPTPGGWTDTQYF. As DNA, the CDR3 is TGTGCCAGCAGCCTATCACCGACCCCGGGGGGTTGGACAGATACGCAGTATTTT. The full variable domain, rest sourced from reference TRBV5-5 and TRBJ2-3, is DAGVTQSPTHLIKTRGQQVTLRCSPISGHKSVSWYQQVLGQGPQFIFQYYEKEERGRGNFPDRFSARQFPNYSSELNVNALLLGDSALYLCASSLSPTPGGWTDTQYFGPGTRLTVL.

In its sample, this clone was seen once. The chain is built from TRBV10-2 and TRBJ2-5; D unclear. Germline V lookup: CDR1 WSHSY, CDR2 SAAADI. The CDR3 is 11 residues long. V lost 4 bases and J 5 bases, leaving 5 bases between the germline ends. Here the CDR3 DNA reads TGCGCCAGCAGTGCGGTGGAGACCCAGTACTTC. It translates to CASSAVETQYF.

The chain is built from TRBV14 and TRBJ2-1, with 13 bases lining up with TRBD2. The CDR3 contains 14 residues. Germline values: CDR1 SGHDN, CDR2 FVKESK. The ends lost 3 bases at V and 8 bases at J; junction bases unmatched: 1. CDR3 amino acids: CASSQGLAGHEQFF. The CDR3, as DNA: TGTGCCAGCAGCCAGGGACTAGCGGGACATGAGCAGTTCTTC.

The chain uses TRBV5-4 and TRBJ2-7, with D uncertain. Trimming took off 1 base at V and 0 bases at J, with 11 bases between the two ends. Germline V gene lookup returns CDR1 SGHNT and CDR2 YYREEE (reference sequence). The CDR3 is made up of 15 amino acids. The CDR3 DNA follows: TGTGCCAGCAGCTTGATTGGTAGCCCCTCCTACGAGCAGTACTTC. Its translation: CASSLIGSPSYEQYF. Variable domain in full (rest from reference TRBV5-4 and TRBJ2-7): ETGVTQSPTHLIKTRGQQVTLRCSSQSGHNTVSWYQQALGQGPQFIFQYYREEENGRGNFPPRFSGLQFPNYSSELNVNALELDDSALYLCASSLIGSPSYEQYFGPGTRLTVT.

The rearrangement uses TRBV2 and TRBJ1-5; D remains ambiguous. Trimming took off 7 bases at V and 6 bases at J, with 13 bases between the two ends. This CDR3 is 13 amino acids long. Germline-derived CDR1 and CDR2 are SNHLY and FYNNEI. Here the CDR3 DNA reads TGTGCCAGCAATGAGGGCTCCGTTCAGCCCCAGCATTTT. It yields the protein CASNEGSVQPQHF.

The table lists this clone with a few counts. The chain is built from TRBV11-2 and TRBJ2-3, with 8 bases identical to TRBD2. Germline CDR1 reads SGHAT; CDR2 reads FQNNGV. This CDR3 has 14 amino acids. The V and J ends lost 4 bases and 4 bases, in that order; junction bases with no gene match: 4. The CDR3 DNA sequence: TGTGCCAGCAGCTCGCTGGGACTAGCAGATACGCAGTATTTT. Its protein product is CASSSLGLADTQYF.

The rearrangement joins TRBV28 to TRBJ1-4; 10 bases line up with TRBD1. Germline V CDR1 and CDR2: MDHEN, SYDVKM. The ends lost 9 bases at V and 5 bases at J; junction bases unmatched: 3. The CDR3 length is 13 residues. The CDR3 is CASRGQGNEKLFF. Here the CDR3 DNA reads TGTGCCAGTCGGGGACAGGGGAATGAAAAACTGTTTTTT.

This sequence joins TRBV5-6 and TRBJ1-2, with D tentatively TRBD1 (6 bases). The CDR3 runs 14 residues. Per germline, CDR1 SGHDT and CDR2 YYEEEE. V shed 4 bases and J shed 4 bases, with 14 bases lying between them. For the CDR3, the DNA is TGTGCCAGCAGCCCTTGGACAGCCAGCTATGGCTACACCTTC. Translated, it gives CASSPWTASYGYTF.

The chain combines TRBV2 with TRBJ1-4, with no clear D. Germline CDR1 and CDR2: SNHLY and FYNNEI. The CDR3 sequence is 17 residues long. Trimming removed 4 bases from V and 7 bases from J, with 22 bases in between. The CDR3 protein is CASSAPSPLPFSEKLFF. CDR3 in DNA: TGTGCCAGCAGTGCTCCCTCTCCTCTGCCGTTTAGTGAAAAACTGTTTTTT.

This sequence joins TRBV7-8 and TRBJ1-2; 7 nucleotides align to TRBD1. CDR3 length equals 14 residues. J gave up 8 bases and V 1 base, and 7 bases lay outside the gene matches. Per germline, CDR1 SGHVS and CDR2 FQNEAQ. The CDR3: CASSLGEGARGYTF. The CDR3, as DNA: TGTGCCAGCAGCTTAGGCGAGGGGGCGAGGGGCTACACCTTC.

This sequence joins TRBV28 and TRBJ2-2; D not certain. Trimming stripped 2 bases from V and 9 bases from J, with 19 bases between. CDR1 is MDHEN, CDR2 SYDVKM, per germline. This CDR3 has 16 amino acids. CDR3 in DNA: TGTGCCAGCAGTTTAAGTGGGCCCACTGGTCCCCGGGAGCTGTTTTTT. Translating gives CASSLSGPTGPRELFF.

This clone was seen more than once but under ten times. V gene TRBV10-3 combines with J gene TRBJ1-3; 7 bases fit TRBD1. The CDR3 runs 12 residues. The V and J ends lost 7 bases and 7 bases, in that order; junction bases with no gene match: 4. Germline values: CDR1 ENHRY, CDR2 SYGVKD. The CDR3 loop is CAITGGRNTIYF. Here the CDR3 DNA reads TGTGCCATCACAGGGGGACGTAACACCATATATTTT.

The rearrangement joins TRBV10-3 to TRBJ1-3; 8 bases map to TRBD1. Per the germline V gene, CDR1 is ENHRY and CDR2 is SYGVKD. The CDR3 runs 19 residues. Trimming took 3 bases from V and 1 from J; bases not matched to a gene: 14. Written as DNA, the CDR3 is TGTGCCATCAGTGATCTCGGATCCAGACAGGGGCCTTCTGGAAACACCATATATTTT. It yields the protein CAISDLGSRQGPSGNTIYF.

The rearrangement joins TRBV7-8 to TRBJ1-1; D is uncertain. This CDR3 comprises 13 residues. Germline-derived CDR1 and CDR2 are SGHVS and FQNEAQ. Trimming pared 2 bases from V and 2 bases from J, leaving 6 bases between. CDR3: CASSLQLNTEAFF. Here the CDR3 DNA reads TGTGCCAGCAGCTTACAACTTAACACTGAAGCTTTCTTT.

This chain links TRBV19 with TRBJ2-7; TRBD2 agrees at 7 bases. With 3 bases clipped from V and 3 bases from J, the junction kept 11 bases outside the gene matches. The germline gives CDR1 LNHDA, CDR2 SQIVND (reference sequence). The CDR3 length is 16 residues. Here the CDR3 reads CASSIDGGGSFYEQYF. The CDR3 DNA is TGTGCCAGTAGTATCGATGGCGGGGGTTCATTCTACGAGCAGTACTTC. Together with reference TRBV19 and TRBJ2-7, the CDR3 gives the full variable domain: DGGITQSPKYLFRKEGQNVTLSCEQNLNHDAMYWYRQDPGQGLRLIYYSQIVNDFQKGDIAEGYSVSREKKESFPLTVTSAQKNPTAFYLCASSIDGGGSFYEQYFGPGTRLTVT.

The rearrangement joins TRBV9 to TRBJ2-3, with D possibly TRBD1 on 6 matching bases. Between the trimmed V and J ends, which lost 4 bases and 1 base, there was a span of 7 bases. This CDR3 spans 13 amino acids. Germline CDR1 is SGDLS and CDR2 is YYNGEE. CDR3 DNA: TGTGCCAGCAGCAGACAGGGCACAGATACGCAGTATTTT. Translating it yields CASSRQGTDTQYF.

The chain is built from TRBV6-2 or TRBV6-3 and TRBJ2-7, with 10 bases matching TRBD2. There are 14 residues in the CDR3. The V gene end was trimmed by 4 bases and the J gene end by 7 bases; junction bases not matched to a gene: 7. In germline, CDR1 is MNHEY, CDR2 SVGEGT. The CDR3 is CASSWSGRAREQYF. The CDR3 bases are TGTGCCAGCAGTTGGAGCGGGAGGGCGAGAGAGCAGTACTTC.

This chain links TRBV5-1 with TRBJ1-1; unclear D gene. With 3 bases removed from V and 1 base from J, the gap between germline ends came to 7 bases. The germline gives CDR1 SGHRS, CDR2 YFSETQ. The CDR3 is 13 residues long. The CDR3 region is CASSYSQNTEAFF. CDR3 coding DNA: TGCGCCAGCAGCTACTCCCAGAACACTGAAGCTTTCTTT.